The source of this TCR beta chain is a study of T cells in Graves' hyperthyroidism and ophthalmopathy. Stable disease denoted Graves' hyperthyroidism without ophthalmopathy progression within 18 months. Clinical symptoms, serum thyroxine, TRAb, thyroid ultrasound and orbital computed tomography established diagnosis. A 10 ml volume of fresh peripheral blood provided the PBMCs. The CDR3 loop spans 13 amino acids. Per the germline V gene, CDR1 is DFQATT and CDR2 is SNEGSKA (reference sequence). V lost 3 bases to trimming and J lost 5 bases; unmatched junction nucleotides: 6. This clonotype was observed many times. The antigen remains undetermined. The investigators amplified TCR beta CDR3 regions from RNA transcripts. The HTBI primer set was used in a first-round RT-PCR of the TCR CDR3. TCRdb reprocessed the multiplex PCR reads with MiXCR, giving one entry per CDR3 protein. The repertoire consists of fewer than 600,000 distinct CDR3 sequences, with 14% occurring once and the leading ten covering 14%.

Overall study findings and caveats: Most thyroid-expanded clonotypes above 0.001 were also found in blood.

The clonotype was recovered from a woman in her 40s with Graves' hyperthyroidism. The sample comprised blood. This chain links TRBV20-1 with TRBJ2-7; 8 bases fit TRBD2. The CDR3 spells CSASPGLEHEQYF. The CDR3 bases are TGCAGTGCTAGCCCGGGACTAGAACACGAGCAGTACTTC.